The 10 T cell receptor beta chains given below trace back to one sample, sequenced in a study of cytomegalovirus exposure and HLA in healthy donors. The PCR had 60 Vbeta and 13 Jbeta primers. TCRdb's table, derived via immunoSEQ multiplex PCR, lists solely in-frame clones and lacks some. The data show over 200,000 clones, approximately 82% seen once. Sequencing was carried out using PBMCs. The receptors were gathered from a woman aged 40-49 years in good health and CMV-seronegative.

Here the CDR3 reads CASSTSGQGSYEQYF. The CDR3 nucleotides read TGTGCCAGCAGCACTTCGGGACAGGGGTCGTACGAGCAGTACTTC. This chain uses TRBV6-5 with TRBJ2-5; 10 positions agree with TRBD1. The J call is doubtful: the DNA matches TRBJ2-7 better. The CDR3 totals 15 residues. CDR1 MNHEY and CDR2 SVGAGI come from the germline V gene.

The genes are TRBV6-1 and TRBJ2-1; possibly TRBD1 for D (6 bases). The CDR3 loop spans 13 amino acids. V lost 5 bases and J 5 bases, leaving 10 bases between the germline ends. From germline, CDR1 is MNHNS and CDR2 SASEGT. This chain's CDR3 is CASSLDRNNEQFF. In DNA form, the CDR3 reads TGTGCCAGCAGTTTGGACAGAAACAATGAGCAGTTCTTC.

The CDR3 is CASSYPGKGLDGYTF. The CDR3 nucleotides read TGTGCCAGCAGTTACCCTGGTAAGGGGCTTGACGGCTACACCTTC. The J gene is TRBJ1-2, the V gene TRBV6-6, with a weak D call TRBD1 (5 bases). Trimming cost V 2 bases and J 8 bases, with 18 bases left between them. This CDR3 has 15 amino acids. Germline CDR1 reads MNHNY; CDR2 reads SVGAGI (reference sequence).

The CDR3 reads CASTLTEGAGYEQYF. CDR3 nucleotides: TGTGCCAGCACTCTAACGGAGGGGGCGGGTTACGAGCAGTACTTC. The chain carries TRBV6-1 and TRBJ2-5, with D possibly TRBD1 on 7 matching bases. With the DNA end fitting TRBJ2-7 better, the J assignment may be wrong. The germline CDR1 and CDR2 sequences are MNHNS and SASEGT. CDR3 length: 15 amino acids.

This chain links TRBV11-2 with TRBJ2-2, with no clear D. The CDR3 runs 12 residues. V was pared by 5 bases and J by 6 bases, with 7 bases between. Germline V lookup: CDR1 SGHAT, CDR2 FQNNGV. CDR3 sequence (DNA): TGTGCCAGCAGCGTCCTTGCCGGGGAGCTGTTTTTT. Encoded protein: CASSVLAGELFF.

The genes are TRBV7-2 and TRBJ2-3, with TRBD2 matching over 13 bases. This CDR3 has 15 amino acids. V shed 5 bases, J shed 5 bases, and the junction held 4 bases outside the gene matches. Germline CDR1 SGHTA, CDR2 FQGNSA. This CDR3 is CASSPRTSGGDTQYF. The CDR3 nucleotides read TGTGCCAGCAGCCCCCGGACTAGCGGGGGAGATACGCAGTATTTT. Using reference TRBV7-2 and TRBJ2-3 for the parts outside the CDR3, the full variable domain is GAGVSQSPSNKVTEKGKDVELRCDPISGHTALYWYRQSLGQGLEFLIYFQGNSAPDKSGLPSDRFSAERTGGSVSTLTIQRTQQEDSAVYLCASSPRTSGGDTQYFGPGTRLTVL.

The CDR3 sequence is CASSSRQGTSTDTQYF. Here the CDR3 DNA reads TGTGCCAGCAGCTCGAGACAGGGGACTAGCACAGATACGCAGTATTTT. The V and J genes are TRBV7-9 and TRBJ2-3; TRBD1 matches 8 bases. V trimming: 4 bases; J trimming: 0 bases; junction bases outside the gene matches: 6. Germline V gene data show CDR1 as SEHNR and CDR2 as FQNEAQ (reference sequence). The length of the CDR3 is 16 residues.

J is TRBJ2-2 and V is TRBV28; TRBD2 is a possible D gene (5 bases). The CDR3 length is 15 residues. V dropped 2 bases and J dropped 5 bases, with 12 bases sitting between them. Germline CDR1 reads MDHEN; CDR2 reads SYDVKM. DNA of the CDR3: TGTGCCAGCAGTTTACTTCGACGGGATACCGGGGAGCTGTTTTTT. Its translation: CASSLLRRDTGELFF.

The chain joins TRBV7-9 to TRBJ2-3; D call uncertain. This CDR3 spans 13 amino acids. V shed 3 bases and J shed 6 bases, with 10 bases lying between them. CDR1 is SEHNR and CDR2 is FQNEAQ in the germline V gene (reference sequence). The CDR3 loop is CASSFTQWDTQYF. The CDR3 DNA follows: TGTGCCAGCAGCTTTACCCAGTGGGATACGCAGTATTTT.

This sequence joins TRBV5-1 and TRBJ2-3; TRBD2 matches 16 bases. In germline, CDR1 is SGHRS, CDR2 YFSETQ. With V trimmed by 2 bases and J by 5 bases, 5 bases remained unmatched. The length of the CDR3 is 17 residues. CDR3 region: CASSFGTSGGAGDTQYF. CDR3 nucleotide sequence: TGCGCCAGCAGCTTCGGGACTAGCGGGGGGGCGGGAGATACGCAGTATTTT.